This TCR beta chain was obtained from a study of beta chain features in type 1 diabetes. General study findings and limits: In every one of the four CD4+ subsets, TCRB CDR3s were moderately but significantly shorter in Type 1 diabetes patients. Any HLA-type effect on TCRB rearrangement remained unresolved here. Cells that show high TCR expression could be over-represented by cDNA sequencing. Type 1 diabetes patients showed fewer insertions and more deletions at VDJ junctions.

Expressed TCRB transcripts were sequenced because the isolated RNA had all been reverse transcribed beforehand. The table came from immunoSEQ multiplex PCR; TCRdb's copy has only in-frame clones and leaves some out. The data hold about 340,000 clones, with approximately 10% observed a single time. This clone was seen only a few times. Its antigen is not identified. Averaging around 110 mL, one heparinised blood draw came from each individual donor. The sequenced sample was central memory CD4+ T cells from blood. The clonotype comes from a young man with type 1 diabetes.

In nucleotides, the CDR3 is TGTGCCAGCAGTTTTGGGGCTAGCTCCTACGAGCAGTACTTC. It encodes CASSFGASSYEQYF. V is TRBV6-6 and J is TRBJ2-7; TRBD1 might be the D (5 bases). In germline, CDR1 is MNHNY, CDR2 SVGAGI (reference sequence). The V end lost 4 bases, the J end lost 0 bases, and 10 bases lay between the germline ends. CDR3 length equals 14 residues.